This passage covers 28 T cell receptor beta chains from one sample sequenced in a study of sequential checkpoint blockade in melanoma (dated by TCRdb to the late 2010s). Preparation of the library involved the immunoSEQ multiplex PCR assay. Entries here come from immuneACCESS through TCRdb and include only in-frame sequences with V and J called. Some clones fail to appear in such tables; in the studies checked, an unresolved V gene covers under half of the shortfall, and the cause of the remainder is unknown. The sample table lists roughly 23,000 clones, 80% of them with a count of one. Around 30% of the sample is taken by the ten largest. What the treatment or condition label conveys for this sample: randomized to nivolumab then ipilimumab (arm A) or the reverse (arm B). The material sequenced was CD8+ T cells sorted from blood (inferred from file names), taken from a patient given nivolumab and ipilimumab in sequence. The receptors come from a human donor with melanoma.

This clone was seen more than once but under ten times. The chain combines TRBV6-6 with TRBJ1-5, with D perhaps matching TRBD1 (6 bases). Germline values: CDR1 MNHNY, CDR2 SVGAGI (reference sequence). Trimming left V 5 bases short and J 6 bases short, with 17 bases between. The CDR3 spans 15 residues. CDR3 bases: TGTGCCAGCAGTCTCGGCCTTCAGGGGATTCAGCCCCAGCATTTT. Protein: CASSLGLQGIQPQHF.

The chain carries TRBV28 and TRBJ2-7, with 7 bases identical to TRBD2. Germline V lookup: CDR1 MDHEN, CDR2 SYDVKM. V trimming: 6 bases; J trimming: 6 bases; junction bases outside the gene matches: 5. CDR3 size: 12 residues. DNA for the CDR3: TGTGCCAGCAGAGGGGCGGGGGTCGAGCAGTACTTC. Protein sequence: CASRGAGVEQYF.

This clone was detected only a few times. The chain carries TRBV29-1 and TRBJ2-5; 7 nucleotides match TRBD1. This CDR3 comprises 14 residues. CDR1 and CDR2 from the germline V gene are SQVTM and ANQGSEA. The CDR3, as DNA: TGCAACCACCTCCGGGACAGTCAAATGGGGACCCAGTACTTC. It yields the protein CNHLRDSQMGTQYF.

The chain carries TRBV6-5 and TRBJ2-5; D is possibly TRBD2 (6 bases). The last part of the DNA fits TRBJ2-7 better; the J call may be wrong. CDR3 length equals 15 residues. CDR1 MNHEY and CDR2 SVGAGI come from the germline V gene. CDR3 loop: CASTSWGEGLYEQYF. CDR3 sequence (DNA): TGTGCCAGCACCTCTTGGGGGGAAGGGCTCTACGAGCAGTACTTC.

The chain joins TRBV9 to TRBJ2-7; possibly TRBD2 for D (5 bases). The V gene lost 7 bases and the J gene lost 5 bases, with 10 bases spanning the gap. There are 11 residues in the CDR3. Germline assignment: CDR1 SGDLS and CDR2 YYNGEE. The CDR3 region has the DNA TGTGCCAGCCCCGAGGGCCACGAGCAGTACTTC. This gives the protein CASPEGHEQYF.

The DNA of the CDR3 is TGTGCCAGCAGCTACAGATACCTCCCCAGGGGTGGTAATTCACCCCTCCACTTT. It specifies CASSYRYLPRGGNSPLHF. V is TRBV7-2 and J is TRBJ1-6; possibly TRBD1 for D (6 bases). V shed 4 bases and J shed 6 bases, with 22 bases lying between them. CDR1 is SGHTA and CDR2 is FQGNSA in the germline V gene. This CDR3 has 18 amino acids. Drawing the rest from reference TRBV7-2 and TRBJ1-6, the complete variable domain is GAGVSQSPSNKVTEKGKDVELRCDPISGHTALYWYRQSLGQGLEFLIYFQGNSAPDKSGLPSDRFSAERTGGSVSTLTIQRTQQEDSAVYLCASSYRYLPRGGNSPLHFGNGTRLTVT.

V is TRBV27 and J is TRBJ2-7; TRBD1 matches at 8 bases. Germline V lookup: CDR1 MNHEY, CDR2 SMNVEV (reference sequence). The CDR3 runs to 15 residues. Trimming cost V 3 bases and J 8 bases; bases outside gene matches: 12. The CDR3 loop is CASSFRTGSQSKQYF. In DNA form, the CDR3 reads TGTGCCAGCAGTTTCAGGACAGGGTCCCAGTCCAAGCAGTACTTC.

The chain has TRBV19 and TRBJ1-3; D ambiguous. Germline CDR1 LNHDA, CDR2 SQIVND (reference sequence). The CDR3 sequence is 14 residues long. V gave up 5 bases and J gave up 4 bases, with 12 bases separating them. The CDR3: CASSLGLGGNTIYF. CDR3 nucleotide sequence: TGTGCCAGTAGTTTAGGCCTGGGCGGAAACACCATATATTTT.

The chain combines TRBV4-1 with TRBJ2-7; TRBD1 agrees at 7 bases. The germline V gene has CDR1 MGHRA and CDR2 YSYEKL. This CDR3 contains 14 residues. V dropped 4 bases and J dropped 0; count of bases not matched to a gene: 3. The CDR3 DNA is TGCGCCAGCAGCCTACGGGACAGCTCCTACGAGCAGTACTTC. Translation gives CASSLRDSSYEQYF.

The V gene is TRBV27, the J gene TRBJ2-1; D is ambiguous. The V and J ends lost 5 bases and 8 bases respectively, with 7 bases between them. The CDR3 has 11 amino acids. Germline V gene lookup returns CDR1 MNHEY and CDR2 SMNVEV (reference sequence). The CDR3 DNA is TGTGCCAGCAGTCACTCGCATGAGCAGTTCTTC. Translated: CASSHSHEQFF.

The CDR3 loop reads CASSYSTGGMSGELFF. The DNA for the CDR3 is TGTGCCAGCAGTTACTCGACGGGCGGGATGTCCGGGGAGCTGTTTTTT. The chain has TRBV6-5 and TRBJ2-2; D may be TRBD2 (6 bases). The germline gives CDR1 MNHEY, CDR2 SVGAGI. Trimming removed 0 bases from V and 6 bases from J, with 14 bases in between. The length of the CDR3 is 16 residues.

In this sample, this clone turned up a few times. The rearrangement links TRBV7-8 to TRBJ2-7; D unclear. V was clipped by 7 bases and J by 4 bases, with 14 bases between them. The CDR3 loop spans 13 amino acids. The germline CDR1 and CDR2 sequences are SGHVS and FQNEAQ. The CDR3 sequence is CASNLRQAYEQYF. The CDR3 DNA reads TGTGCCAGCAACCTAAGGCAGGCATACGAGCAGTACTTC.

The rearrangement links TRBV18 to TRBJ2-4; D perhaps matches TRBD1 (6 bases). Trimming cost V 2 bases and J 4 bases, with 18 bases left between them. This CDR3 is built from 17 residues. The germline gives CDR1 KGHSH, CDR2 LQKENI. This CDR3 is CASSPFPQGEGKNIQYF. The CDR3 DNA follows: TGTGCCAGCTCACCATTCCCACAGGGTGAGGGAAAAAACATTCAGTACTTC.

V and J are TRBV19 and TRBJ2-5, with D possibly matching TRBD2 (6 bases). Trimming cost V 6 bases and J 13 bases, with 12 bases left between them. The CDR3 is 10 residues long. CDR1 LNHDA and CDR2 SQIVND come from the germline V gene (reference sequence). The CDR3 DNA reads TGTGCCAGTAGCTACGGGAGACGGTACTTC. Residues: CASSYGRRYF.

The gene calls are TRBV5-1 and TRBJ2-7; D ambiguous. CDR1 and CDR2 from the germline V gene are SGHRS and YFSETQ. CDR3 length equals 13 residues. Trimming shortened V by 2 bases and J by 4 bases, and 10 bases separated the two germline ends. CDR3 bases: TGCGCCAGCAGCTTTTCGACATCTTACGAGCAGTACTTC. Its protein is CASSFSTSYEQYF.

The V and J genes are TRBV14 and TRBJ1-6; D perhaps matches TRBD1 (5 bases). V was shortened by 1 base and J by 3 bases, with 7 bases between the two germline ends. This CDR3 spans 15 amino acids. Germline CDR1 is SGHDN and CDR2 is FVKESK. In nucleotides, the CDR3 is TGTGCCAGCAGCCAAGGACAGTACTATAATTCACCCCTCCACTTT. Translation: CASSQGQYYNSPLHF.

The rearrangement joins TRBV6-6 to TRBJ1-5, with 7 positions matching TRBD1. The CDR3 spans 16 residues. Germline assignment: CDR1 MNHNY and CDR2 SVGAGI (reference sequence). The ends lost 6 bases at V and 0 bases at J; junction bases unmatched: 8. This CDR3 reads CASSWDSPYSNQPQHF. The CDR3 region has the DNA TGTGCCAGCAGCTGGGACAGCCCATATAGCAATCAGCCCCAGCATTTT.

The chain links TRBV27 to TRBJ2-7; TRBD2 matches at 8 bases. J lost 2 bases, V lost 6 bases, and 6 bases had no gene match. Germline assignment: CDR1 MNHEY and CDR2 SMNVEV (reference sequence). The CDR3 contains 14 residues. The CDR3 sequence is CASSLGRETYEQYF. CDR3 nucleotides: TGTGCCAGCAGCCTCGGGAGGGAGACCTACGAGCAGTACTTC.

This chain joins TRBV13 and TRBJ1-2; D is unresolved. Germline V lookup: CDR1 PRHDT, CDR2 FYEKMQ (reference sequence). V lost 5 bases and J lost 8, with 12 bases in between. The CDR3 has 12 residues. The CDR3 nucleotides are TGTGCCAGCAGCCCCTTATCTAGGGGCTACACCTTC. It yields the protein CASSPLSRGYTF.

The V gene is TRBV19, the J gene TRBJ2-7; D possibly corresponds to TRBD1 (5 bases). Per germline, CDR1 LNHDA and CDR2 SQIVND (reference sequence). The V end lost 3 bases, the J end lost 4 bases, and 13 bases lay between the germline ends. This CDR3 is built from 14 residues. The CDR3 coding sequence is TGTGCCAGTAGTATGGGGCTGGTGGTTTACGAGCAGTACTTC. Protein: CASSMGLVVYEQYF.

Here the CDR3 reads CASSESWMDRAYEQYF. The CDR3 DNA reads as TGTGCCAGCAGTGAAAGTTGGATGGACAGGGCCTACGAGCAGTACTTC. The gene calls are TRBV6-1 and TRBJ2-5, with 8 bases fitting TRBD1. The J call may not be correct, given that the DNA end is closer to TRBJ2-7. Germline V CDR1 and CDR2: MNHNS, SASEGT. The CDR3 runs 16 residues.

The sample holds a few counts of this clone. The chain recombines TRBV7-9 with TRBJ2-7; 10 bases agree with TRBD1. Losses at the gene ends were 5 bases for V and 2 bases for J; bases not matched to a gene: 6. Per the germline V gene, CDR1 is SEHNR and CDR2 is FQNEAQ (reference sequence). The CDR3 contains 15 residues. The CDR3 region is CASSNRDRGTYEQYF. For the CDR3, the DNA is TGTGCCAGCAGCAACCGGGACAGGGGAACCTACGAGCAGTACTTC.

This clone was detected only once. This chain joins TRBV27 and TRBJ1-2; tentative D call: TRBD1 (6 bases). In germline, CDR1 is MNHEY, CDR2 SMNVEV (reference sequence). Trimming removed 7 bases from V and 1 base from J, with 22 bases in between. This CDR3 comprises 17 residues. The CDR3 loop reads CASTPRPATGSNYGYTF. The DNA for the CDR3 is TGTGCCAGCACCCCTCGCCCCGCGACAGGTAGTAACTATGGCTACACCTTC.

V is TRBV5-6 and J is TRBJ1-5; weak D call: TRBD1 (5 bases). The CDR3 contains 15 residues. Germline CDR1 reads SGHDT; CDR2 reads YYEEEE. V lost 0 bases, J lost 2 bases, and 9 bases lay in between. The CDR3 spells CASSLARGGNQPQHF. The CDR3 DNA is TGTGCCAGCAGCTTGGCCCGGGGGGGCAATCAGCCCCAGCATTTT.

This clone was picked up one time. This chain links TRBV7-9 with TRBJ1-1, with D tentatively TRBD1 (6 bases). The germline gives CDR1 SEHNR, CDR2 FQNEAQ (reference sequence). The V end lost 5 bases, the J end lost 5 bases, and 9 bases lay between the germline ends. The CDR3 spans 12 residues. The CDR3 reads CASSPQGTEAFF. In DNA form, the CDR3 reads TGTGCCAGCAGCCCCCAGGGGACTGAAGCTTTCTTT.

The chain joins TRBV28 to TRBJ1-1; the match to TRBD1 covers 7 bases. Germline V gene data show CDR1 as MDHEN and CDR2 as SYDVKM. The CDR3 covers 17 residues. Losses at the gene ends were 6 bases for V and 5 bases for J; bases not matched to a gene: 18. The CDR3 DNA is TGTGCCAGCAGCCTGACGACAGGGATGAGGAGGCGGACTGAAGCTTTCTTT. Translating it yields CASSLTTGMRRRTEAFF. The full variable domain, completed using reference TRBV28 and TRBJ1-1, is DVKVTQSSRYLVKRTGEKVFLECVQDMDHENMFWYRQDPGLGLRLIYFSYDVKMKEKGDIPEGYSVSREKKERFSLILESASTNQTSMYLCASSLTTGMRRRTEAFFGQGTRLTVV.

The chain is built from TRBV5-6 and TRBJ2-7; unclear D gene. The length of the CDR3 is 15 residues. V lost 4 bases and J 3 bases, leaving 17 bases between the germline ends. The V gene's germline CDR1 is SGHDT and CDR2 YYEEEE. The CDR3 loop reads CASSATSSAFYEQYF. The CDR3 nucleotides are TGTGCCAGCAGCGCTACCTCATCCGCATTCTACGAGCAGTACTTC.

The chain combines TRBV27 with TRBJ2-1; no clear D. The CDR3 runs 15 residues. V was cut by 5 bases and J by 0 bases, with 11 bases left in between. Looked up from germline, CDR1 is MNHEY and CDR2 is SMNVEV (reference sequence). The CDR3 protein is CASSPNWSSYNEQFF. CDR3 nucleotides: TGTGCCAGCAGTCCCAACTGGAGCTCCTACAATGAGCAGTTCTTC.